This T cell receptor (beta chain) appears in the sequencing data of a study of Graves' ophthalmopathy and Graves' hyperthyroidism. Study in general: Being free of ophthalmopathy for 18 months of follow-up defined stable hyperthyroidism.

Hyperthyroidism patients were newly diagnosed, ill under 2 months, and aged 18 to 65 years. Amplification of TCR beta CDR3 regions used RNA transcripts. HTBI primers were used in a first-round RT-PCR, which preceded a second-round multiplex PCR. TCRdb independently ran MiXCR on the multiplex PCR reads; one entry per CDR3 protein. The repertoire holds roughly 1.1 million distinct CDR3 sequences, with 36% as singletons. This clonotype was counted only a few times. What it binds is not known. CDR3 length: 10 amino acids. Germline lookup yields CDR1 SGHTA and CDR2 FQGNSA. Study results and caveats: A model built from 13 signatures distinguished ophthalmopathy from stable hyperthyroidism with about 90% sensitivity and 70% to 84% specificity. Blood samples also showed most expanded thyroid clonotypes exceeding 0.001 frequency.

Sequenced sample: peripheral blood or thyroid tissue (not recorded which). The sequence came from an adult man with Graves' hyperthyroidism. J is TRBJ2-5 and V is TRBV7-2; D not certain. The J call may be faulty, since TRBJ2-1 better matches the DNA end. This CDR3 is CASSFTEQFF. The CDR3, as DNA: TGTGCCAGCAGCTTCACAGAGCAGTTCTTC.